This note documents a single T cell receptor beta chain sequence. Its antigen remains unidentified. The data are from a study of cytomegalovirus exposure and HLA in healthy donors. Study-wide findings and caveats: Later genetic work tied a missense DCLRE1C variant to beta-chain V and J trimming. It was 150 or so TCR beta chains that were listed as cytomegalovirus-associated.

The germline V gene has CDR1 SEHNR and CDR2 FQNEAQ (reference sequence). V was trimmed by 1 base and J by 3 bases, leaving 6 bases between them. The CDR3 is made up of 13 amino acids. This PCR relied on a set of 60 Vbeta primers and 13 Jbeta primers. The data were produced by immunoSEQ multiplex PCR, yet TCRdb's version contains in-frame clones alone and is incomplete. The sample has around 130,000 clones, 75% to 90% seen once. This chain connects TRBV7-9 to TRBJ1-1, with D unresolved. The sequencing input was PBMCs. This receptor was obtained from a man in his forties or fifties in good health and CMV-seronegative. The CDR3 nucleotides are TGTGCCAGCAGCTTAGAACCAGACACTGAAGCTTTCTTT. Protein sequence: CASSLEPDTEAFF.